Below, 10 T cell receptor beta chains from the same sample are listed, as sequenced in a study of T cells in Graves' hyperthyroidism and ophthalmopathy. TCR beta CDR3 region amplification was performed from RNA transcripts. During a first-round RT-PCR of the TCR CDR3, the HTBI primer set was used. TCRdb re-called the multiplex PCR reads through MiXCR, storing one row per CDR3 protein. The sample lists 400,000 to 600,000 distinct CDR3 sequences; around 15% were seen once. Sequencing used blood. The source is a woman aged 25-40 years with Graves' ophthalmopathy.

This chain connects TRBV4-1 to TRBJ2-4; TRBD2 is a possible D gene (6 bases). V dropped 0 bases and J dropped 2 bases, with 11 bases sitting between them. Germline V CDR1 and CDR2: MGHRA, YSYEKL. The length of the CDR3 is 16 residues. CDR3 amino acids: CASSQDRGFSKNIQYF. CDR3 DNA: TGCGCCAGCAGCCAAGATCGGGGGTTTTCCAAAAACATTCAGTACTTC.

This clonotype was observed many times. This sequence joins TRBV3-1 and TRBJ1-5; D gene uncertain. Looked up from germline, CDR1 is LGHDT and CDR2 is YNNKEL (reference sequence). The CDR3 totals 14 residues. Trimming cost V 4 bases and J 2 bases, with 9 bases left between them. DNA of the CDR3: TGTGCCAGCAGCCCAAATGCGGGCAATCAGCCCCAGCATTTT. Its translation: CASSPNAGNQPQHF. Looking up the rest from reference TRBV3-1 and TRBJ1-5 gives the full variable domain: DTAVSQTPKYLVTQMGNDKSIKCEQNLGHDTMYWYKQDSKKFLKIMFSYNNKELIINETVPNRFSPKSPDKAHLNLHINSLELGDSAVYFCASSPNAGNQPQHFGDGTRLSIL.

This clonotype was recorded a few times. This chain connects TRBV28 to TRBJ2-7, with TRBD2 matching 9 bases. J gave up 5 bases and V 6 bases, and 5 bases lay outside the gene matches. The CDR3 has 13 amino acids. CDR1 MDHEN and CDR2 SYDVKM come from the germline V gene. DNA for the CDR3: TGTGCCAGCAGACTAGCGGGCCCAAACGAGCAGTACTTC. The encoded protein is CASRLAGPNEQYF.

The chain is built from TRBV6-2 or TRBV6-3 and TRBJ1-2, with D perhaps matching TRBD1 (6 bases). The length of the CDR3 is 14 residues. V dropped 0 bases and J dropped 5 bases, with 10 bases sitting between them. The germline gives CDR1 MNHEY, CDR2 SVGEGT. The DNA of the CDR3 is TGTGCCAGCAGTTACTCCGGGACAATTTATGGCTACACCTTC. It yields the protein CASSYSGTIYGYTF.

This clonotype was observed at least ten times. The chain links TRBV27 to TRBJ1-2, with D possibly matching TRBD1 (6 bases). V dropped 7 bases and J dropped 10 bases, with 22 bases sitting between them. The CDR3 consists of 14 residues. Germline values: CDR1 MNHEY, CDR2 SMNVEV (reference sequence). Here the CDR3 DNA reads TGTGCCAGCAACACGATGGACGGACGGGGGCCCTACACCTTC. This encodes CASNTMDGRGPYTF.

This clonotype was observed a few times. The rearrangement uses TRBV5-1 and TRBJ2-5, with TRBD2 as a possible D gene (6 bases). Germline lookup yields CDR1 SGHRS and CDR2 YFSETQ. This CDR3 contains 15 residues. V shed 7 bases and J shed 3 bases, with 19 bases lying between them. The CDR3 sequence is CASSILNGGEETQYF. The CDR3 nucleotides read TGCGCCAGCTCGATTTTAAATGGCGGGGAAGAGACCCAGTACTTC.

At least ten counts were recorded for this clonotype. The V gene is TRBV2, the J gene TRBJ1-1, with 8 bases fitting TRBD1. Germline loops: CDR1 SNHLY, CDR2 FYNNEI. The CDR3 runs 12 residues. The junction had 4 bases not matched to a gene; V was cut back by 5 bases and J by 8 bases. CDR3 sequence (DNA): TGTGCCAGCAGTATGACAGGGGCCGAAGCTTTCTTT. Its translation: CASSMTGAEAFF.

The CDR3 DNA sequence: TGCGCCAGCAGCCAAGTCTTTGCCGGAGGTGGAGATACGCAGTATTTT. It encodes CASSQVFAGGGDTQYF. The chain uses TRBV4-3 and TRBJ2-3, with D perhaps TRBD2 (5 bases). The CDR3 is made up of 16 amino acids. Germline V lookup: CDR1 LGHNA, CDR2 YSLEER. Trimming took off 1 base at V and 5 bases at J, with 16 bases between the two ends.

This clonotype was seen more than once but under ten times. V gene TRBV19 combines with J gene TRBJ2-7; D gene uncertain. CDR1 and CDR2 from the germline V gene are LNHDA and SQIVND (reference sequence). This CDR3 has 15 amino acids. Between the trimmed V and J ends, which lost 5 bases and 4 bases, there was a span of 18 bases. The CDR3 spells CASSPHLRIQYEQYF. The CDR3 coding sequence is TGTGCCAGTAGTCCACATCTCAGGATTCAATACGAGCAGTACTTC.

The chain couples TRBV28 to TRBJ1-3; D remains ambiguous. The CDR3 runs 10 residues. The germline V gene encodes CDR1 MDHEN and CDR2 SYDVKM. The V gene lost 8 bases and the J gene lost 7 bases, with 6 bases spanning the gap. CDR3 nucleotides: TGTGCCAGCTGTCGGAACACCATATATTTT. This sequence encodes CASCRNTIYF.